This record covers a single TCR beta chain. Its target is unknown. TCRdb keeps only in-frame clones here, not all; method: immunoSEQ multiplex PCR. The data show roughly 26,000 clones, roughly nine tenths seen once. V was clipped by 4 bases and J by 5 bases; unmatched bases: 7. In germline, CDR1 is SGDLS, CDR2 YYNGEE. The CDR3 consists of 14 residues. These data originate in a study of monozygotic twins with cystic fibrosis. Study results and limitations: Unrelated CF individuals shared fewer identical clonotypes than monozygotic CF twins. No link emerged between shared CDR3 counts and age, concordance or severity.

Material: blood. The receptor comes from a girl aged 2 to 10 with cystic fibrosis. This chain links TRBV9 with TRBJ1-1; 8 bases agree with TRBD1. CDR3 loop: CASSSRQGRTEAFF. Here the CDR3 DNA reads TGTGCCAGCAGCTCCCGACAGGGGCGAACTGAAGCTTTCTTT.